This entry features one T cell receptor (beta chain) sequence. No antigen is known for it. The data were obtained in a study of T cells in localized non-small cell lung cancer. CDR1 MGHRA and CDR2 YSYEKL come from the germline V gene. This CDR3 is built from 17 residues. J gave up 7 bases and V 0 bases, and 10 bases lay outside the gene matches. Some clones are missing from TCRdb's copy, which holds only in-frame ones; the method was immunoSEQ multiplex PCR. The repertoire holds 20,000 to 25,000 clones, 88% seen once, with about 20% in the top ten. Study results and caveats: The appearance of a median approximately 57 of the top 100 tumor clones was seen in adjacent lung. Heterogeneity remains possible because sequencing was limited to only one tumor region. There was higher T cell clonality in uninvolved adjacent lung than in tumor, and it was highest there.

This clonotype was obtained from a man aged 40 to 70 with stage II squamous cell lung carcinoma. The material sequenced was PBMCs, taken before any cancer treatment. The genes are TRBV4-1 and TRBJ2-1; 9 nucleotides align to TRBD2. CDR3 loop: CASSQDQRGRVWNEQFF. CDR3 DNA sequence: TGCGCCAGCAGCCAAGATCAGCGCGGGAGGGTTTGGAATGAGCAGTTCTTC.